This is a list of T cell receptor beta chains from one sample in a study of molecular identifiers for immune sequencing clone quantification. Via MiXCR, TCRdb re-called the PCR reads, giving one row per CDR3 protein. The repertoire holds around 320,000 distinct CDR3 sequences, with 24% as singletons. Material for sequencing was naive CD8+ T cells from blood, with Jurkat cell RNA spiked in. The receptors were gathered from a human donor in good health. Some libraries in this study had Jurkat cell RNA spiked in. Each CDR3 is given with its conserved first and last residue. A D gene is named only where the DNA matches it firmly. Only part of the rows carry a size: once, few, many, or a class if the clone is expanded.

D gene: NA
J gene: TRBJ1-2
V gene: TRBV2
clone size: many
CDR3 length: 15
CDR3 protein: CASVADYLLNYGYTF
CDR3 DNA: TGTGCCAGCGTAGCGGACTATCTGCTTAACTATGGCTACACCTTC

D gene: NA
J gene: TRBJ1-1
V gene: TRBV27
clone size: few
CDR3 length: 14
CDR3 protein: CASSPQTGNTEAFF
CDR3 DNA: TGTGCCAGCAGTCCTCAGACAGGGAACACTGAAGCTTTCTTT

D gene: NA
J gene: TRBJ2-3
V gene: TRBV7-9
clone size: few
CDR3 length: 16
CDR3 protein: CASSTIRGGSTDTQYF
CDR3 DNA: TGTGCCAGCAGTACCATTAGGGGGGGAAGCACAGATACGCAGTATTTT

D gene: TRBD1
J gene: TRBJ2-7
V gene: TRBV27
clone size: NA
CDR3 length: 14
CDR3 protein: CASQPDRASYEQYF
CDR3 DNA: TGTGCCAGCCAACCGGACAGGGCCTCCTACGAGCAGTACTTC

D gene: TRBD1
J gene: TRBJ1-3
V gene: TRBV4-3
clone size: NA
CDR3 length: 16
CDR3 protein: CASSQEPRGLGNTISF
CDR3 DNA: TGCGCCAGCAGCCAAGAACCCAGGGGGCTTGGAAACACCATATCTTTT

D gene: NA
J gene: TRBJ2-3
V gene: TRBV12-3/TRBV12-4
clone size: many
CDR3 length: 12
CDR3 protein: CASSTPAASQYF
CDR3 DNA: TGTGCCAGCAGTACCCCCGCCGCCTCGCAGTATTTT

D gene: NA
J gene: TRBJ2-5
V gene: TRBV18
clone size: many
CDR3 length: 16
CDR3 protein: CASSLSRDGEEETQYF
CDR3 DNA: TGTGCCAGCTCACTTTCCCGGGACGGAGAAGAAGAGACCCAGTACTTC

D gene: NA
J gene: TRBJ2-1
V gene: TRBV24-1
clone size: few
CDR3 length: 22
CDR3 protein: CATSERGWGGQQPQSSYNEQFF
CDR3 DNA: TGTGCCACCAGTGAGCGGGGTTGGGGCGGCCAACAACCCCAGAGCTCCTACAATGAGCAGTTCTTC

D gene: TRBD1
J gene: TRBJ1-5
V gene: TRBV4-1
clone size: many
CDR3 length: 14
CDR3 protein: CASSPGTGDQPQHF
CDR3 DNA: TGCGCCAGCAGCCCCGGGACAGGGGATCAGCCCCAGCATTTT

D gene: NA
J gene: TRBJ1-1
V gene: TRBV20-1
clone size: few
CDR3 length: 13
CDR3 protein: CSAPPSDSTEAFF
CDR3 DNA: TGCAGTGCCCCGCCGTCCGACAGCACTGAAGCTTTCTTT

D gene: TRBD2
J gene: TRBJ2-1
V gene: TRBV7-9
clone size: few
CDR3 length: 18
CDR3 protein: CASRSPGTSGEAAYEQFF
CDR3 DNA: TGTGCCAGCAGGTCCCCCGGGACTAGCGGGGAGGCGGCCTATGAGCAGTTCTTC

D gene: NA
J gene: TRBJ2-2
V gene: TRBV7-6
clone size: few
CDR3 length: 16
CDR3 protein: CASSLGPGMGTGELFF
CDR3 DNA: TGTGCCAGCAGCTTAGGCCCAGGGATGGGCACCGGGGAGCTGTTTTTT

D gene: TRBD1
J gene: TRBJ2-7
V gene: TRBV2
clone size: many
CDR3 length: 14
CDR3 protein: CASSTTGLAYEQYF
CDR3 DNA: TGTGCCAGCAGCACGACAGGGTTAGCCTACGAGCAGTACTTC

D gene: TRBD1
J gene: TRBJ2-1
V gene: TRBV11-3
clone size: NA
CDR3 length: 17
CDR3 protein: CASSLATGGGYDSEQFF
CDR3 DNA: TGTGCCAGCAGCCTCGCCACAGGGGGAGGTTACGACAGTGAGCAGTTCTTC

D gene: TRBD2
J gene: TRBJ2-7
V gene: TRBV7-6
clone size: many
CDR3 length: 17
CDR3 protein: CASSFSIGVAGFAEQYF
CDR3 DNA: TGTGCCAGCAGCTTCTCTATAGGGGTAGCGGGGTTCGCCGAGCAGTACTTC